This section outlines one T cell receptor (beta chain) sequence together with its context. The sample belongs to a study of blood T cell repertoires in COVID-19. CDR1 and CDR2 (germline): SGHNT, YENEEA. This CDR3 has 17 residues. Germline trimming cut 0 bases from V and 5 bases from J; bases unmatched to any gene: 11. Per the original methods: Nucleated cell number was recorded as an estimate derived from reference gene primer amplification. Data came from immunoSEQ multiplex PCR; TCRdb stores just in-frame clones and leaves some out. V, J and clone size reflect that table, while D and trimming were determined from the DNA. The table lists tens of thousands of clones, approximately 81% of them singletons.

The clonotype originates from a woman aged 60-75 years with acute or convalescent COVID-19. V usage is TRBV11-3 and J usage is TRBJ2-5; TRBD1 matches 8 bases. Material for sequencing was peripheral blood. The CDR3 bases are TGTGCCAGCAGCTTAGATCTAGGACAGGGCGTCGGGGAGACCCAGTACTTC. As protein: CASSLDLGQGVGETQYF.